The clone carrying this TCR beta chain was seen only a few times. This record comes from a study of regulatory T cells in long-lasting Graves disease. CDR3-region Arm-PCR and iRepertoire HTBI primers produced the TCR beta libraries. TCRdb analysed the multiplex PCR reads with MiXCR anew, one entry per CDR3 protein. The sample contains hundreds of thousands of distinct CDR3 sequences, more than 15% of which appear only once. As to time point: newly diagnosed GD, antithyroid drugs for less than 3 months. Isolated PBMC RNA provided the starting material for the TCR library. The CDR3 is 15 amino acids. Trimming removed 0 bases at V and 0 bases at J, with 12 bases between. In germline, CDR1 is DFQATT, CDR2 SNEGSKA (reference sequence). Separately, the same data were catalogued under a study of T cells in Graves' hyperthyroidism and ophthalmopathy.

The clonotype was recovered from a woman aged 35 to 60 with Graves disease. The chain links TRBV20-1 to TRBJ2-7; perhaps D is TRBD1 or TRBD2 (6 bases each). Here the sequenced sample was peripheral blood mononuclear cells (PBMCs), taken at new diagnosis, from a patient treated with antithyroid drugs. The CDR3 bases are TGCAGTGCTAGAGATCGAGGGGGGATCTCCTACGAGCAGTACTTC. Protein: CSARDRGGISYEQYF.